These T cell receptor beta chains were read from a single sample in a study of blood T cell repertoires in COVID-19. Clones were read by immunoSEQ multiplex PCR, and TCRdb kept only the in-frame ones, dropping some. This table has over 200,000 clones, around four fifths appearing once. The sequencing sample was made of peripheral blood. Receptor source: a woman aged 70 to 79 with active or convalescent COVID-19. Each CDR3 is given with its conserved first and last residue. Rows give clone size only sometimes, using once, few, many, or a class for an expanded clone.

clone_size	v_call	cdr3_aa
NA	TRBV6-4	CASSGHSTGDYGYTF
NA	TRBV28	CASSLSGAYSNQPQHF
NA	TRBV19	CASSMTAMWYF
NA	TRBV12-3/TRBV12-4	CASSNAGYSPLHF
NA	TRBV2	CASNYDRNTGELFF
NA	TRBV7-2	CASSLARESYNEQFF
NA	TRBV12-3/TRBV12-4	CASSFEATQYF
NA	TRBV11-2	CASSFGTIDEQFF
NA	TRBV5-4	CASSEGQGDPYEQYF
NA	TRBV5-1	CASSLSTGRTGELFF
NA	TRBV25-1	CASSEIGASGVNEQFF
NA	TRBV5-1	CASSLGGTTYNEQFF
few	TRBV5-1	CASSSAGTGSYNEQFF
NA	TRBV25-1	CASSPTGGENEKLFF
NA	TRBV24-1	CATSDAIPTGSRTDTQYF
NA	TRBV6-5	CASSYSSSGRYEQYF
NA	TRBV10-3	CATARDSPYEQYF
NA	TRBV9	CASSKDGVDQPQHF
NA	TRBV4-1	CASSVRGLTGSGTGELFF
NA	TRBV18	CASSPLRGGLTDTQYF
NA	TRBV7-6	CASSSPGRGRKQYF
few	TRBV6-2/TRBV6-3	CASSPGPRGIQYF
NA	TRBV5-1	CASSLEPRTSGGQETQYF
once	TRBV29-1	CSGAINYGYTF
NA	TRBV6-5	CASSTPRVYGYTF
NA	TRBV3-1/TRBV3-2	CASSQVGGNQPQHF
NA	TRBV5-4	CASSPGASGGANTGELFF
few	TRBV10-1	CASRPGQATGELFF
NA	TRBV11-3	CASSWDRSNQPQHF
NA	TRBV2	CASRTAYEQYF
NA	TRBV28	CASSGGQGASQPQHF
NA	TRBV30	CARSEGAQGNTIYF
NA	TRBV6-5	CASSLITGELFF
once	TRBV2	CASTRGAQRRLEKLFF
NA	TRBV28	CASSQRNLGQGGQPQHF
few	TRBV7-9	CASSLERGRHEQYF
NA	TRBV19	CASSISGQGANTGELFF
few	TRBV27	CASTWRRGTNTGELFF
few	TRBV7-2	CASSLAPSGGGTDTQYF
NA	TRBV27	CASSLSVPEGTQYF
few	TRBV11-2	CASSLLGTANEKLFF
NA	TRBV4-3	CASSQAGLTGQFF
NA	TRBV19	CASIPGQGSTDTQYF
NA	TRBV11-3	CASSPGTGSEKLFF
NA	TRBV28	CASSLGVDSEAFF
NA	TRBV10-3	CAIVSSGGTQYF
once	TRBV18	CASSPQRGNTEAFF
NA	TRBV7-3	CASSLTGGTDTQYF
once	TRBV2	CASSSLAKNIQYF
once	TRBV19	CASSIRLAGLNEQFF
once	TRBV11-2	CASSLLESAGAYEQYF
NA	TRBV28	CASSYGTGMEKLFF
NA	TRBV27	CASSLQGIGTEAFF
once	TRBV7-9	CASSSSGLTDTQYF
few	TRBV6-5	CASSRTGLSGNTIYF
NA	TRBV6-5	CASRGGWEETQYF
few	TRBV28	CASIDSLNSPLHF
NA	TRBV3-1/TRBV3-2	CASSKAGLAAGETQYF
NA	TRBV4-2	CASSPVQVTEAFF
NA	TRBV28	CASSSRTGKANEKEQFF